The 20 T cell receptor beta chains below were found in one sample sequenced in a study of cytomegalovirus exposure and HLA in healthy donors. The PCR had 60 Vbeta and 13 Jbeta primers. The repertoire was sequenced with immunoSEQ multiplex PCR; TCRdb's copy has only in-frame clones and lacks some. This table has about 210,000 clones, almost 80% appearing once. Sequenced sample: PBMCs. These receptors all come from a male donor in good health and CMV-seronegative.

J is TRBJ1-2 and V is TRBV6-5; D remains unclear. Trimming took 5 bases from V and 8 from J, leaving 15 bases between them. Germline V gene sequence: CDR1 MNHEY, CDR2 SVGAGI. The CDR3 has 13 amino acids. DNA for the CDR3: TGTGCCAGCAGTATCTCATGGGTCAGGGGCTACACCTTC. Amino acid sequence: CASSISWVRGYTF.

The CDR3 loop reads CASSGWEVGTGELFF. Written as DNA, the CDR3 is TGTGCCAGCAGTGGGTGGGAGGTGGGGACCGGGGAGCTGTTTTTT. J is TRBJ2-2 and V is TRBV27; maybe TRBD2 (6 bases). Germline assignment: CDR1 MNHEY and CDR2 SMNVEV (reference sequence). This CDR3 is 15 amino acids long. The V end lost 5 bases, the J end lost 5 bases, and 15 bases lay between the germline ends.

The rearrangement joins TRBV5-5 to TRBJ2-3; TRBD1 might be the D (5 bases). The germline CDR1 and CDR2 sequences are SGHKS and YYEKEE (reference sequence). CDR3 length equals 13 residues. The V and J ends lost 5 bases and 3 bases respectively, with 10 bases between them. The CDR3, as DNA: TGTGCCAGCAGAAGGCAGGGAACAGATACGCAGTATTTT. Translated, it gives CASRRQGTDTQYF.

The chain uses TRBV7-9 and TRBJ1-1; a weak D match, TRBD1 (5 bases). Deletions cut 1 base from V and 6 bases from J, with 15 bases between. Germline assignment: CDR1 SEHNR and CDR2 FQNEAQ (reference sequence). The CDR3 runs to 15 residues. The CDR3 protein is CASSLGQGRPPEAFF. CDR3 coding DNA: TGTGCCAGCAGCTTAGGCCAGGGAAGACCCCCTGAAGCTTTCTTT.

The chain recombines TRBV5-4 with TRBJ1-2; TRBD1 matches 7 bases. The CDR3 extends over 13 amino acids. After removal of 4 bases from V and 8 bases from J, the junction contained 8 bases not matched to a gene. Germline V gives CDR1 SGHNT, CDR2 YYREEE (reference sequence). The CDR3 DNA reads TGTGCCAGCAGCGACACAGGGGTTGGAGGCTACACCTTC. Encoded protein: CASSDTGVGGYTF.

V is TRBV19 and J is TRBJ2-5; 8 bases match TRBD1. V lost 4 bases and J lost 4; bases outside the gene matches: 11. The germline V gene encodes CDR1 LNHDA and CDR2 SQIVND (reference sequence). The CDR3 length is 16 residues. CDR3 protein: CASSTKQGGFGETQYF. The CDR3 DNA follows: TGTGCCAGTAGTACAAAACAGGGGGGCTTTGGAGAGACCCAGTACTTC.

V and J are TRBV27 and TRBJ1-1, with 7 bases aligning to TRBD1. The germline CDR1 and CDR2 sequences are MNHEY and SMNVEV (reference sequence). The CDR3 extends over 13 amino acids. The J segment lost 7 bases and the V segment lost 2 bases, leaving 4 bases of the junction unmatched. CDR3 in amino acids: CASSLLQGIEAFF. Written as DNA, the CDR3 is TGTGCCAGCAGTTTACTACAGGGGATTGAAGCTTTCTTT.

CDR3 amino acids: CSVGQTYEQYF. CDR3 sequence (DNA): TGCAGCGTTGGGCAGACCTACGAGCAGTACTTC. This chain links TRBV29-1 with TRBJ2-7; D remains unclear. The CDR3 runs to 11 residues. Germline CDR1 and CDR2: SQVTM and ANQGSEA. V lost 4 bases and J 2 bases, leaving 6 bases between the germline ends.

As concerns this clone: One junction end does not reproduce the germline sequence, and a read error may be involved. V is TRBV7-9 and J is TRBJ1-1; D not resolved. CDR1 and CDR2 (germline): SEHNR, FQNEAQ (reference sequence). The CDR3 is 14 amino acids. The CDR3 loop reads CASSFSGRNAEAFF. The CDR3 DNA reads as TGTGCCAGCAGTTTCTCTGGGAGGAACGCTGAAGCTTTCTTT.

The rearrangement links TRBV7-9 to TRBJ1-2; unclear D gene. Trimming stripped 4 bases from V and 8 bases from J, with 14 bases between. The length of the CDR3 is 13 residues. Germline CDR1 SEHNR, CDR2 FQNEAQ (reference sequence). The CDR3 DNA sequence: TGTGCCAGCAGCTCGGACGGGATCCGCGGCTACACCTTC. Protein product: CASSSDGIRGYTF.

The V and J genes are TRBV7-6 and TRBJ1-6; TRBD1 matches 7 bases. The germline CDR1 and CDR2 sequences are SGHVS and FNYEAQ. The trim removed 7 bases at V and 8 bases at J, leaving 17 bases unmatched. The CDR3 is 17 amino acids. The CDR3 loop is CASTKFPRGSFDSPLHF. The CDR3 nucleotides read TGTGCCAGCACCAAATTCCCCAGGGGGAGCTTTGATTCACCCCTCCACTTT. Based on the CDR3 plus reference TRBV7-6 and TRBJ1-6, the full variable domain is GAGVSQSPRYKVTKRGQDVALRCDPISGHVSLYWYRQALGQGPEFLTYFNYEAQQDKSGLPNDRFSAERPEGSISTLTIQRTEQRDSAMYRCASTKFPRGSFDSPLHFGNGTRLTVT.

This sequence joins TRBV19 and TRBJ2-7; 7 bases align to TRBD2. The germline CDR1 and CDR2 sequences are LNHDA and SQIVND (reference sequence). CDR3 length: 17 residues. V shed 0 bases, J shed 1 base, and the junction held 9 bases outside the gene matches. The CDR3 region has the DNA TGTGCCAGTAGTATAGAGGGGTCTCTAGCGGCATCCTACGAGCAGTACTTC. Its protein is CASSIEGSLAASYEQYF.

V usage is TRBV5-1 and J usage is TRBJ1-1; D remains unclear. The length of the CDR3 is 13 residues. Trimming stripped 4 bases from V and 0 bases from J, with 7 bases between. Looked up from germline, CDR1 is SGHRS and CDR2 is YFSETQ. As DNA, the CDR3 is TGCGCCAGCAGCCTCGGGGTGAACACTGAAGCTTTCTTT. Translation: CASSLGVNTEAFF.

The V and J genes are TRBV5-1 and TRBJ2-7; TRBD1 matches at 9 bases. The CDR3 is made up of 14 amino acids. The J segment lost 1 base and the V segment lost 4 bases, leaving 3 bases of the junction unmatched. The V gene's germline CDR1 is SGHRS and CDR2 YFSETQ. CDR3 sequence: CASSQGTGSYEQYF. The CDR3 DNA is TGCGCCAGCAGCCAAGGGACAGGGTCCTACGAGCAGTACTTC.

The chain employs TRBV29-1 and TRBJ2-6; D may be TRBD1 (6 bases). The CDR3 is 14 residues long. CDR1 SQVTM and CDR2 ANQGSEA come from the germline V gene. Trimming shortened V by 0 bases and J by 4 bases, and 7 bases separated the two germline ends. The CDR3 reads CSVEEGAGANVLTF. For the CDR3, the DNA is TGCAGCGTTGAAGAGGGGGCCGGGGCCAACGTCCTGACTTTC. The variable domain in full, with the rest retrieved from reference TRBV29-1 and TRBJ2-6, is SAVISQKPSRDICQRGTSLTIQCQVDSQVTMMFWYRQQPGQSLTLIATANQGSEATYESGFVIDKFPISRPNLTFSTLTVSNMSPEDSSIYLCSVEEGAGANVLTFGAGSRLTVL.

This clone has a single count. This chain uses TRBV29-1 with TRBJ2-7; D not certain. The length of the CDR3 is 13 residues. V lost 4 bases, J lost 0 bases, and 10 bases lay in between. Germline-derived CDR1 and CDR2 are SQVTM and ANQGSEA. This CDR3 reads CSVVKPSSYEQYF. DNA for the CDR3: TGCAGCGTTGTTAAGCCGAGCTCCTACGAGCAGTACTTC.

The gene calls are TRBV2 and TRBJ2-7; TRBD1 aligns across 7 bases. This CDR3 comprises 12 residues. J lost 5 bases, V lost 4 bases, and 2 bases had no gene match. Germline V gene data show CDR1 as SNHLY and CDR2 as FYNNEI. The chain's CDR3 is CASSGQGHEQYF. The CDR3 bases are TGTGCCAGCAGTGGACAGGGCCACGAGCAGTACTTC.

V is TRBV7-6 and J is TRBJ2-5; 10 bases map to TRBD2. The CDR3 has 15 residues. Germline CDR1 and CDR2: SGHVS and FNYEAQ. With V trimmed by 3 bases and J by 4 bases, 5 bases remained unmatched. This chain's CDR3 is CASSLLAGGLETQYF. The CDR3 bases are TGTGCCAGCAGCTTGTTAGCGGGAGGTTTAGAGACCCAGTACTTC.

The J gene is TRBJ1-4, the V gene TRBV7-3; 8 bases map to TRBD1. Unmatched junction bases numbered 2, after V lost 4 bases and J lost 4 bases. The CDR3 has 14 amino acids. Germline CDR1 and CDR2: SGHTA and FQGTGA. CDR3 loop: CASSSTGVNEKLFF. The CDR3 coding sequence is TGTGCCAGCAGCTCGACAGGGGTTAATGAAAAACTGTTTTTT.

The CDR3 region is CASQSGRGNSPLHF. CDR3 coding DNA: TGCGCCAGTCAGTCGGGACGGGGGAATTCACCCCTCCACTTT. The chain couples TRBV5-1 to TRBJ1-6; tentative D call: TRBD1 (5 bases). The V and J ends lost 8 bases and 7 bases respectively, with 16 bases between them. CDR3 length equals 14 residues. Germline CDR1 is SGHRS and CDR2 is YFSETQ.